These T cell receptor beta chains were read from a single sample in a study of T cells after somatic rescue of genetic block. Profiled with immunoSEQ multiplex PCR; TCRdb holds only in-frame clones, not every one. The table shows 85,000 to 90,000 clones, with 70% to 90% occurring only once. The specimen sequenced was peripheral blood mononuclear cells (PBMCs). These receptors all stem from a young woman. Both conserved end residues are part of each CDR3. The D gene is left open where the match is weak. Size is omitted from some rows. Given values are once, few, many or a class for expanded clones.

d_call,j_call,v_call,clone_size,cdr3_nt,cdr3_aa
NA,TRBJ1-4,TRBV10-3,NA,TGTGCCATCAGTGAGTCGGGGGGCACTAATGAAAAACTGTTTTTT,CAISESGGTNEKLFF
NA,TRBJ2-7,TRBV5-1,NA,TGCGCCAGCAGCTTGGTGGGTGAGAGCTCCTACGAGCAGTACTTC,CASSLVGESSYEQYF
NA,TRBJ1-2,TRBV7-6,NA,TGTGCCAGCAGCCCCGCCGTCCAGTACTACTATGGCTACACCTTC,CASSPAVQYYYGYTF
TRBD1,TRBJ1-3,TRBV9,NA,TGTGCCAGCAGCGCCCAAACAGGGGCTGGAAACACCATATATTTT,CASSAQTGAGNTIYF
NA,TRBJ2-5,TRBV7-6,NA,TGTGCCAGCAGCTTAAGGTCACGCTTGCGGGGCCTAAGCGAGACCCAGTACTTC,CASSLRSRLRGLSETQYF
NA,TRBJ1-2,TRBV6-5,NA,TGTGCCAGCAGTTACAACAGACAGGTCTACACCTTC,CASSYNRQVYTF
NA,TRBJ2-7,TRBV7-8,NA,TGTGCCAGCAGCTTAGCCGGCCCCTACGAGCAGTACTTC,CASSLAGPYEQYF
NA,TRBJ2-7,TRBV7-2,NA,TGTGCCAGCAGCTTAGGGGGTCAGGGGAGCGGCCTTGGGTACGAGCAGTACTTC,CASSLGGQGSGLGYEQYF
NA,TRBJ2-2,TRBV4-1,NA,TGCGCCAGCAGCCAAGATGGTGCGGGGAAGGCCGGGGAGCTGTTTTTT,CASSQDGAGKAGELFF
TRBD2,TRBJ2-1,TRBV19,NA,TGTGCCAGTAGTACCGGGACTAGCGGGACCAATGAGCAGTTCTTC,CASSTGTSGTNEQFF
TRBD1,TRBJ1-1,TRBV6-1,once,TGTGCCAGCAGTCGACAGGGTGGGGACACTGAAGCTTTCTTT,CASSRQGGDTEAFF
NA,TRBJ2-1,TRBV5-1,NA,TGCGCCAGCAGCTTGGCCTCTAACCCTTACAATGAGCAGTTCTTC,CASSLASNPYNEQFF
TRBD2,TRBJ2-7,TRBV28,NA,TGTGCCAGCACCCAACTAGCGGGAGCGGGGGAGCAGTACTTC,CASTQLAGAGEQYF
TRBD1,TRBJ1-1,TRBV5-6,NA,TGTGCCAGCAGCAAGACAGGGCGGGAGTGGTGGACTGAAGCTTTCTTT,CASSKTGREWWTEAFF
TRBD1,TRBJ1-4,TRBV11-2,NA,TGTGCCAGCAGCCTTCCTCCGGGACAGGGGGTTGAGTCTTCGGAAAAACTGTTTTTT,CASSLPPGQGVESSEKLFF
NA,TRBJ1-3,TRBV6-1,NA,TGTGCCAGCAGTGAAGCGCTTCTAGGGCTGGGTGGAAACACCATATATTTT,CASSEALLGLGGNTIYF
TRBD2,TRBJ2-1,TRBV9,NA,TGTGCCAGCAGCGTAGTACTAGCGGGACGCGATGAGCAGTTCTTC,CASSVVLAGRDEQFF
NA,TRBJ2-2,TRBV5-1,NA,TGCGCCAGCAGCTTGTGGCTGAGGGGGGAGCTGTTTTTT,CASSLWLRGELFF
NA,TRBJ1-1,TRBV6-1,NA,TGTGCCAGCCGCCCTCGCGGGCACGTGAACACTGAAGCTTTCTTT,CASRPRGHVNTEAFF
NA,TRBJ1-5,TRBV27,NA,TGTGCCAGCAGTTTCGGGACCGTGAATCAGCCCCAGCATTTT,CASSFGTVNQPQHF